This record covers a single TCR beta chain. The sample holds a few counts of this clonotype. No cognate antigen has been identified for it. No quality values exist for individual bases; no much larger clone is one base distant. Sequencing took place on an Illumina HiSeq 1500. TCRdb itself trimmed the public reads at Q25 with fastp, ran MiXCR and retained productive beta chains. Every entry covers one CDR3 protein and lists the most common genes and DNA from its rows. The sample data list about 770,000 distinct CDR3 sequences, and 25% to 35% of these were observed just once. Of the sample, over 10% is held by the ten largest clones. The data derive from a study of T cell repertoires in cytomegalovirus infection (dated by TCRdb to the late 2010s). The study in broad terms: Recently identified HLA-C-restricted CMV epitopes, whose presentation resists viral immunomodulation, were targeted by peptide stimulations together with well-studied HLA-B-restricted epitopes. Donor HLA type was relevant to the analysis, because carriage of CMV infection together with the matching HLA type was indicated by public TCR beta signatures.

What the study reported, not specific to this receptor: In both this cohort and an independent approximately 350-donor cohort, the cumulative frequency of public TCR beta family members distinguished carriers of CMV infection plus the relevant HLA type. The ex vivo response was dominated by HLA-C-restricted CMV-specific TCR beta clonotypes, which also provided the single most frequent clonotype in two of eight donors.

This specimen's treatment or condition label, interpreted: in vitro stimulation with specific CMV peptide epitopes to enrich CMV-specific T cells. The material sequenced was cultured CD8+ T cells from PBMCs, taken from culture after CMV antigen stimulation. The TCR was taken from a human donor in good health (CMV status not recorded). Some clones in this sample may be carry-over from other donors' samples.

The nucleotides read TGTGCCAGCAGCGTTAATAGGAACACTGAAGCTTTCTTT. Translated, it reads CASSVNRNTEAFF. The rearranged segments are TRBV6-2 or TRBV6-3 and TRBJ1-1, with the D gene not clear enough to name. V was cut back by 6 bases and J by 1 base, leaving a gap of 9 bases between them. From a lookup of the germline V gene, CDR1 and CDR2 are MNHEY and SVGEGT. CDR3 length: 13 amino acids, cysteine to phenylalanine. Of all the DNA, just the CDR3 is kept, 39 bases in frame from base 1.